This TCR beta chain was recovered during a study of T cell repertoires in cytomegalovirus infection. The wider study: HLA-C-restricted CMV epitopes, recently identified, and well-studied HLA-B-restricted ones were used by the study. General observations from the study: Within the response measured ex vivo, HLA-C-restricted CMV-specific TCR beta clonotypes were dominant.

Comments on this clonotype: Its antigen is not identified.

TCRdb re-analysed the reads in MiXCR, keeping a single row per CDR3 protein. This repertoire shows roughly 990,000 distinct CDR3 sequences, approximately 32% found once; its top ten account for 13%. The clonotype originates from a human donor in good health (CMV status not recorded). Some clones in this sample may be carry-over from other donors' samples. The specimen was cultured CD8+ T cells from PBMCs, collected from culture after CMV antigen stimulation.

The CDR3 sequence: CSVLPTYNEQFF. CDR3 nucleotide sequence: TGCAGCGTTCTCCCAACTTACAATGAGCAGTTCTTC. The genes are TRBV29-1 and TRBJ2-1; no definite D call. Between the trimmed V and J ends, which lost 5 bases and 4 bases, there was a span of 9 bases. Germline assignment: CDR1 SQVTM and CDR2 ANQGSEA. The CDR3 is 12 amino acids.